The following is a T cell receptor (beta chain) sequence with its context. How the authors handled the data: Nucleated cell number was recorded as an estimate derived from reference gene primer amplification. Generated by immunoSEQ multiplex PCR, the TCRdb table keeps only in-frame clones and is missing some. V and J calls and clone size are those listed in that table; D and trimming were worked out from the DNA. The repertoire holds 200,000 to 250,000 clones, with 87% as singletons. The data originate from a study of blood T cell repertoires in COVID-19. Study as a whole: Specimens from acute and convalescent COVID-19 originated in the United States, Italy and Spain. The analysed material was cDNA or gDNA that came from T cells, B-cell-depleted T cells, or PBMCs.

Trimming left V 3 bases short and J 4 bases short, with 16 bases between. CDR3 length equals 15 residues. Germline assignment: CDR1 SGHNT and CDR2 YYREEE (reference sequence). The rearrangement links TRBV5-4 to TRBJ1-2; TRBD1 is a possible D gene (5 bases). This TCR derives from a young woman who had recovered from COVID-19. Source material: peripheral blood. The CDR3 reads CASSSLGGEIYGYTF. CDR3 DNA: TGTGCCAGCAGCTCCCTCGGGGGGGAAATCTATGGCTACACCTTC.